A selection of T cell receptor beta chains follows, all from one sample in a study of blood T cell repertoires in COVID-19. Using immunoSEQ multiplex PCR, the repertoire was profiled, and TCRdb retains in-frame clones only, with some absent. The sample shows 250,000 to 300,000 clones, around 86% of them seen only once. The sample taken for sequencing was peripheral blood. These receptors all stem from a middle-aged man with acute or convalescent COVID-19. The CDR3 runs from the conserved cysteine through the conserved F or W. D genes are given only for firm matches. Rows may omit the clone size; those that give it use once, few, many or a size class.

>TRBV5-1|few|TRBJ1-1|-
CASSLDRMNTEAFF
TGCGCCAGCAGCTTGGACAGAATGAACACTGAAGCTTTCTTT
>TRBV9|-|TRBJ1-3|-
CASSVEVGVPGNTIYF
TGTGCCAGCAGCGTAGAAGTAGGGGTCCCGGGAAACACCATATATTTT
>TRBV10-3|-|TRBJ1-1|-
CAISMSGDTEAFF
TGTGCCATCAGTATGTCAGGGGACACTGAAGCTTTCTTT
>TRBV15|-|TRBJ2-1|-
CATSRTLESGNNEQFF
TGTGCCACCAGCAGAACCCTTGAGAGCGGAAACAATGAGCAGTTCTTC
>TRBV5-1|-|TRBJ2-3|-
CASSLAPLATDTQYF
TGCGCCAGCAGCTTGGCGCCCCTCGCGACAGATACGCAGTATTTT
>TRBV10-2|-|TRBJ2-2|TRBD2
CASNGLAGGPGTGELFF
TGCGCCAGCAACGGACTAGCGGGGGGGCCGGGGACCGGGGAGCTGTTTTTT
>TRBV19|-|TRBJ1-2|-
CASSIGQQGNGYTF
TGTGCCAGTAGTATAGGTCAACAGGGAAATGGCTACACCTTC
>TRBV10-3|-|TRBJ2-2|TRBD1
CATRARDRRNTGELFF
TGTGCCACCAGGGCAAGGGACAGGAGGAACACCGGGGAGCTGTTTTTT
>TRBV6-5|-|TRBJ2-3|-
CASTGHTDTQYF
TGTGCCAGCACAGGGCACACAGATACGCAGTATTTT
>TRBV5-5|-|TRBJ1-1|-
CASSLEQDPGGAFF
TGTGCCAGCAGCTTGGAGCAGGACCCCGGAGGAGCTTTCTTT
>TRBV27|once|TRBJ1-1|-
CASSFSGGTEAFF
TGTGCCAGCAGTTTTTCCGGGGGCACTGAAGCTTTCTTT
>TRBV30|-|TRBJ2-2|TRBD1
CAYATGGTGELFF
TGTGCCTACGCGACAGGGGGGACCGGGGAGCTGTTTTTT
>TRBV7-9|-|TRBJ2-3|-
CASVGRRADTQYF
TGTGCCAGCGTAGGCCGCAGGGCAGATACGCAGTATTTT
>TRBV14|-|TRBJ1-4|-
CASSLAGVKLFF
TGTGCCAGCAGCCTGGCCGGGGTAAAACTGTTTTTT
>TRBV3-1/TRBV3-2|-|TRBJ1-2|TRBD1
CASSPKGYGGQGRINYGYTF
TGTGCCAGCAGCCCAAAGGGTTATGGTGGACAGGGGCGTATTAACTATGGCTACACCTTC
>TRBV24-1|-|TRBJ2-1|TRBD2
CATSDFQGGEQFF
TGTGCCACCAGTGATTTCCAGGGAGGGGAGCAGTTCTTC
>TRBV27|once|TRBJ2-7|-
CASSVRRREREQYF
TGTGCCAGCAGTGTTAGACGACGGGAACGGGAGCAGTACTTC
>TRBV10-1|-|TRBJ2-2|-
CASSESHPNTGELFF
TGCGCCAGCAGTGAGTCACACCCGAACACCGGGGAGCTGTTTTTT
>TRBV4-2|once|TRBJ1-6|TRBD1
CASSQGGTGRNSPLHF
TGTGCCAGCAGCCAAGGGGGGACAGGGCGGAATTCACCCCTCCACTTT
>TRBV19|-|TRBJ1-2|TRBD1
CASSPGQGYGYTF
TGTGCCAGTAGTCCGGGACAGGGCTATGGCTACACCTTC
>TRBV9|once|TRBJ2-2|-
CASSVVQGKTGELFF
TGTGCCAGCAGCGTAGTGCAGGGGAAGACCGGGGAGCTGTTTTTT
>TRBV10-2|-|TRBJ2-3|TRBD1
CASKTPDRGRDTQYF
TGCGCCAGCAAGACACCCGACAGGGGGCGGGATACGCAGTATTTT
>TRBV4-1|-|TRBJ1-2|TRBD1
CASSQEEARGHGYTF
TGCGCCAGCAGCCAAGAAGAGGCCAGGGGGCATGGCTACACCTTC
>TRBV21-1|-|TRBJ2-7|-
CASSTLDRAYEQYF
TGTGCCAGCAGCACCTTGGACAGGGCCTACGAGCAGTACTTC
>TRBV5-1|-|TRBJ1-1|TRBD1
CASSAQGAGTEAFF
TGCGCCAGCAGCGCACAGGGGGCTGGTACTGAAGCTTTCTTT
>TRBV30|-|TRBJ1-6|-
CAWSISRVSRVGSPLHF
TGTGCCTGGAGTATAAGTCGGGTCAGTCGGGTGGGTTCACCCCTCCACTTT
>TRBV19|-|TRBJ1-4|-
CASSIYRHATNEKLFF
TGTGCCAGTAGTATTTACAGGCATGCAACTAATGAAAAACTGTTTTTT
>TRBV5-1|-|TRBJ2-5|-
CASSPVLQETQYF
TGCGCCAGCAGCCCGGTCCTCCAAGAGACCCAGTACTTC